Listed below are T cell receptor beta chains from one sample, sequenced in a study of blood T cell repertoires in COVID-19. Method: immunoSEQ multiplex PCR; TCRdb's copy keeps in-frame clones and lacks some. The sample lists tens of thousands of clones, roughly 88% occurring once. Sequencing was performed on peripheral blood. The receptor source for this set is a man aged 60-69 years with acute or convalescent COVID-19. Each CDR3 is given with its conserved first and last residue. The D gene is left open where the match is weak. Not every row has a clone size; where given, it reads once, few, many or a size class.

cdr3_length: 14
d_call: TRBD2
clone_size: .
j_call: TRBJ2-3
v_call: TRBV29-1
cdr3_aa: CSVARGGSTDTQYF
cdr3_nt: TGCAGCGTTGCCCGGGGGGGGAGCACAGATACGCAGTATTTT

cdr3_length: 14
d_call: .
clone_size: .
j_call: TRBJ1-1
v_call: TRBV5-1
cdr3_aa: CASSLLGGGSSAFF
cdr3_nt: TGCGCCAGCAGCTTGTTGGGGGGAGGGTCTTCAGCTTTCTTT

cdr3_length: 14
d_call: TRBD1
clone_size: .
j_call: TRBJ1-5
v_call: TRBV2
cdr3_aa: CASSGTGGAQPQHF
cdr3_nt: TGTGCCAGCAGTGGAACAGGGGGGGCTCAGCCCCAGCATTTT

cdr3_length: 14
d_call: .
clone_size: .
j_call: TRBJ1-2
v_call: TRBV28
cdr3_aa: CASSLGGVGVGYTF
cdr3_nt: TGTGCCAGCAGTTTGGGAGGGGTCGGAGTCGGCTACACCTTC

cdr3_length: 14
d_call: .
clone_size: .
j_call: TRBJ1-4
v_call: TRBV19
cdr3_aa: CASNPRGNNEKLFF
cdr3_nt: TGTGCCAGTAACCCGAGGGGGAATAATGAAAAACTGTTTTTT

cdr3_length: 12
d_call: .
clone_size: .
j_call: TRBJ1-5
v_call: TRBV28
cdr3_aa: CASSLPIQPQHF
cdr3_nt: TGTGCCAGCAGTTTGCCTATTCAGCCCCAGCATTTT

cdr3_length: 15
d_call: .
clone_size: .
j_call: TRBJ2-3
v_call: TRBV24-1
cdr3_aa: CATSLSGGLTDTQYF
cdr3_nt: TGTGCCACCAGTCTATCGGGGGGCCTCACAGATACGCAGTATTTT

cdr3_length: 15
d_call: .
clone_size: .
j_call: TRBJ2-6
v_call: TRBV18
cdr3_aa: CASSPTPSGANVLTF
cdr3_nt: TGTGCCAGCTCCCCCACTCCCTCCGGGGCCAACGTCCTGACTTTC

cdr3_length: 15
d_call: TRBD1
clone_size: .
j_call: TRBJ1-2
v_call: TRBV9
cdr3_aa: CASSVAAGGDYGYTF
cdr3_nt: TGTGCCAGCAGCGTAGCCGCAGGGGGAGACTATGGCTACACCTTC

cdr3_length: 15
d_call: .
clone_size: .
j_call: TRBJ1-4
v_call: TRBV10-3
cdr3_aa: CAISPGPAANEKLFF
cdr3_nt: TGTGCCATCAGTCCAGGGCCCGCGGCTAATGAAAAACTGTTTTTT

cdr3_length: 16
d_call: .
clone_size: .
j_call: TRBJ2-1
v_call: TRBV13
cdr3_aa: CASSFLQGNSYNEQFF
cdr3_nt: TGTGCCAGCAGCTTTCTCCAGGGTAACTCCTACAATGAGCAGTTCTTC

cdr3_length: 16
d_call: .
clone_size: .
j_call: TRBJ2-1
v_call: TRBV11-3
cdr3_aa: CASSLGGSGAYNEQFF
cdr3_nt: TGTGCCAGCAGCTTAGGAGGCTCGGGAGCCTACAATGAGCAGTTCTTC

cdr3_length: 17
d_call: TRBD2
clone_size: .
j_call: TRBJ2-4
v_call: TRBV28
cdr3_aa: CASSLRLAGLAKNIQYF
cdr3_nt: TGTGCCAGCAGCCTTAGACTAGCGGGTTTAGCCAAAAACATTCAGTACTTC

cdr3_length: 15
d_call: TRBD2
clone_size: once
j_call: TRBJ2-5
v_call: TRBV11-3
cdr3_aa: CASSALAGPEETQYF
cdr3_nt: TGTGCCAGCAGCGCACTAGCGGGGCCCGAAGAGACCCAGTACTTC

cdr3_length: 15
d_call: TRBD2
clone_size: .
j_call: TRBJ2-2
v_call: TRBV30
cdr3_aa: CAWSGTSGGTGELFF
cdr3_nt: TGTGCCTGGAGTGGGACTAGCGGGGGGACCGGGGAGCTGTTTTTT

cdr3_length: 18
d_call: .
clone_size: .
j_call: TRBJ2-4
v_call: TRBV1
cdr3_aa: CTSSQSSGPILAKNIQYF
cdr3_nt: TGCACCAGCAGCCAAAGTAGCGGGCCGATTCTAGCCAAAAACATTCAGTACTTC

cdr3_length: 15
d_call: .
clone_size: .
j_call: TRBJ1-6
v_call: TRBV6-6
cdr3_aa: CASSPRGLIDSPLHF
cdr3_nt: TGTGCCAGCAGCCCCAGGGGCCTTATTGATTCACCCCTCCACTTT

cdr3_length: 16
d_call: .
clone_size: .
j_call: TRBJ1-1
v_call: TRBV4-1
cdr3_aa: CASSQAVSPGDAEAFF
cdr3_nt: TGCGCCAGCAGCCAAGCAGTTTCCCCAGGGGACGCTGAAGCTTTCTTT